This T cell receptor beta chain was recorded in a study of T cells after yellow fever vaccination. Each CDR3 protein gets one entry after TCRdb re-called the 5' RACE reads with MiXCR. The repertoire holds 300,000 to 400,000 distinct CDR3 sequences, with almost 4% as singletons. A few counts support this clonotype. The germline V gene encodes CDR1 SGHRS and CDR2 YFSETQ. The CDR3 runs to 11 residues. V lost 7 bases, J lost 7 bases, and 9 bases lay in between. The genes are TRBV5-1 and TRBJ1-5; tentatively, D is TRBD1 (5 bases). The TCR originated in a man aged 18 to 30 who received the YFV17D yellow fever vaccine. This material consisted of PBMCs, taken 5 days after the yellow fever booster vaccination. The CDR3 DNA reads as TGCGCCAGCTCCGGGGCCCAGCCCCAGCATTTT. Protein: CASSGAQPQHF.